Shown below are 11 T cell receptor beta chains from a single sample sequenced in a study of shared clonotypes between healthy human individuals. Here immunoSEQ multiplex PCR was the method, and the copy in TCRdb shows in-frame clones only, minus some. The sample lists 2,500,000 or so clones; over 85% were seen once. Sequencing input: naive CD4+ T cells from PBMCs. Subset in this sample: CD45RA+ positively selected. The receptors stem from a man younger than 35 in good health. Some clones in this sample may be carry-over from other donors' samples.

In DNA, the CDR3 is TGTGCCAGCAGTATTCCGGGGGATACTGAAAAACTGTTTTTT. This encodes CASSIPGDTEKLFF. The J gene is TRBJ1-4, the V gene TRBV28; D might be TRBD1 (5 bases). V was shortened by 5 bases and J by 7 bases, with 14 bases between the two germline ends. Germline assignment: CDR1 MDHEN and CDR2 SYDVKM. The CDR3 extends over 14 amino acids.

The chain recombines TRBV11-2 with TRBJ1-2; perhaps TRBD1 as D (5 bases). The V and J ends lost 3 bases and 0 bases respectively, with 8 bases between them. This CDR3 is 14 amino acids long. Germline CDR1 and CDR2: SGHAT and FQNNGV. The CDR3 reads CASSLHRPNYGYTF. The CDR3 DNA reads as TGTGCCAGCAGCTTGCACAGGCCTAACTATGGCTACACCTTC.

The J gene is TRBJ2-1, the V gene TRBV9, with D perhaps matching TRBD2 (5 bases). CDR3 length equals 13 residues. Per the germline V gene, CDR1 is SGDLS and CDR2 is YYNGEE. V shed 0 bases and J shed 9 bases, with 10 bases lying between them. The CDR3 DNA sequence: TGTGCCAGCAGCGTAGGAGGGAACGGTGAGCAGTTCTTC. Protein product: CASSVGGNGEQFF.

The chain carries TRBV7-2 and TRBJ1-2; D is undetermined. V was clipped by 4 bases and J by 0 bases, with 12 bases between them. Germline V CDR1 and CDR2: SGHTA, FQGNSA. This CDR3 contains 15 residues. This CDR3 is CASSSRPEANYGYTF. The CDR3 DNA sequence: TGTGCCAGCAGCTCAAGACCGGAAGCTAACTATGGCTACACCTTC.

Notes on this clone: Distinct nucleotide sequences in the sample also encode this CDR3. The rearrangement links TRBV5-1 to TRBJ1-2; no clear D. The CDR3 runs to 13 residues. The V gene's germline CDR1 is SGHRS and CDR2 YFSETQ. V lost 0 bases and J lost 7, with 10 bases in between. The CDR3, as DNA: TGCGCCAGCAGCTTGGGGGGAATTGGTGGCTACACCTTC. This encodes CASSLGGIGGYTF.

This clone was detected only a few times. This chain connects TRBV5-1 to TRBJ1-5, with 7 bases lining up with TRBD1. CDR1 SGHRS and CDR2 YFSETQ come from the germline V gene. V lost 4 bases and J lost 2; bases outside the gene matches: 12. The CDR3 runs 17 residues. CDR3 coding DNA: TGCGCCAGCAGCCCGGGACAGTCCGGAGGAGGCAATCAGCCCCAGCATTTT. Amino acid sequence: CASSPGQSGGGNQPQHF.

V gene TRBV18 combines with J gene TRBJ2-7; D remains unclear. The V gene lost 3 bases and the J gene lost 0 bases, with 15 bases spanning the gap. Germline CDR1 reads KGHSH; CDR2 reads LQKENI. The CDR3 extends over 16 amino acids. DNA for the CDR3: TGTGCCAGCTCACCGTACACGATGTTTAGCTCCTACGAGCAGTACTTC. It specifies CASSPYTMFSSYEQYF.

In DNA form, the CDR3 reads TGTGCCAGCAGTTCTACGGCCGACCCCCAACGAAACTATGGCTACACCTTC. Protein product: CASSSTADPQRNYGYTF. The rearrangement links TRBV28 to TRBJ1-2; D not certain. The CDR3 is 17 residues long. V was trimmed by 4 bases and J by 2 bases, leaving 20 bases between them. Germline V CDR1 and CDR2: MDHEN, SYDVKM.

CDR3 protein: CASSYSGGESGELFF. The CDR3 DNA reads as TGTGCCAGCAGTTACTCTGGGGGGGAGTCCGGGGAGCTGTTTTTT. This rearrangement joins TRBV6-6 to TRBJ2-2; TRBD2 matches at 7 bases. Germline V gene sequence: CDR1 MNHNY, CDR2 SVGAGI (reference sequence). This CDR3 comprises 15 residues. With 0 bases clipped from V and 6 bases from J, the junction kept 4 bases outside the gene matches.

This clone was detected once. This chain links TRBV5-1 with TRBJ1-3; a possible D gene is TRBD1 (5 bases). Germline CDR1 is SGHRS and CDR2 is YFSETQ. This CDR3 comprises 14 residues. The V gene lost 10 bases and the J gene lost 4 bases, with 18 bases spanning the gap. The CDR3 sequence: CAPWRVDIGNTIYF. The CDR3 nucleotides read TGCGCCCCATGGCGGGTGGACATCGGAAACACCATATATTTT.

The rearrangement joins TRBV7-2 to TRBJ2-7; 8 nucleotides line up with TRBD1. The V gene's germline CDR1 is SGHTA and CDR2 FQGNSA. The junction had 7 bases not matched to a gene; V was cut back by 6 bases and J by 0 bases. The CDR3 contains 15 residues. This chain's CDR3 is CASRSGQASSYEQYF. CDR3 sequence (DNA): TGTGCCAGCAGATCGGGACAGGCCAGCTCCTACGAGCAGTACTTC.